This TCR beta chain was sequenced in a study of T cell responses to AZD1222 COVID-19 vaccine. Sequenced by immunoSEQ multiplex PCR; TCRdb stores in-frame clones only, minus some. The sample includes approximately 140,000 clones, approximately 90% of them seen just once. Findings and caveats of the study: Unmutated regions of variants are reportedly targeted by nearly half of spike-specific TCRs. Spike-specific TCR depth and breadth grew after two AZD1222 doses. Clonal diversity was possibly underestimated; the donors were predominantly white British and more often female.

In germline, CDR1 is MNHEY, CDR2 SMNVEV (reference sequence). Deletions cut 2 bases from V and 7 bases from J, with 9 bases between. This CDR3 comprises 14 residues. Of note for this clone: Its specificity is not known.

This specimen was peripheral blood, taken 28 days after the second AZD1222 dose. This TCR was sampled from an adult who received the AZD1222 COVID-19 vaccine. J is TRBJ1-6 and V is TRBV27, with unresolved D. CDR3 coding DNA: TGTGCCAGCAGTTTAGCCCCCCTGAATTCACCCCTCCACTTT. Its protein is CASSLAPLNSPLHF.